The sequence of this T cell receptor (beta chain) was determined in a study of cytotoxic CD8 clonotypes in ibrutinib-treated CLL. V lost 4 bases and J lost 0, with 11 bases in between. This CDR3 is 15 amino acids long. CDR1 and CDR2 from the germline V gene are SGHRS and YFSETQ. This clone was detected only a few times. Data came from immunoSEQ multiplex PCR; TCRdb stores just in-frame clones and leaves some out. The table shows 250,000 to 350,000 clones, with less than 85% occurring only once. The sequenced sample was PBMCs, obtained at disease progression, from a patient treated with ibrutinib. The TCR comes from a human donor with chronic lymphocytic leukemia. The rearrangement joins TRBV5-1 to TRBJ1-3, with D unresolved. CDR3 in DNA: TGCGCCAGCAGCGACCCACCGTCCTCTGGAAACACCATATATTTT. Translating it yields CASSDPPSSGNTIYF. The full variable domain, its missing parts supplied by reference TRBV5-1 and TRBJ1-3, is KAGVTQTPRYLIKTRGQQVTLSCSPISGHRSVSWYQQTPGQGLQFLFEYFSETQRNKGNFPGRFSGRQFSNSRSEMNVSTLELGDSALYLCASSDPPSSGNTIYFGEGSWLTVV.